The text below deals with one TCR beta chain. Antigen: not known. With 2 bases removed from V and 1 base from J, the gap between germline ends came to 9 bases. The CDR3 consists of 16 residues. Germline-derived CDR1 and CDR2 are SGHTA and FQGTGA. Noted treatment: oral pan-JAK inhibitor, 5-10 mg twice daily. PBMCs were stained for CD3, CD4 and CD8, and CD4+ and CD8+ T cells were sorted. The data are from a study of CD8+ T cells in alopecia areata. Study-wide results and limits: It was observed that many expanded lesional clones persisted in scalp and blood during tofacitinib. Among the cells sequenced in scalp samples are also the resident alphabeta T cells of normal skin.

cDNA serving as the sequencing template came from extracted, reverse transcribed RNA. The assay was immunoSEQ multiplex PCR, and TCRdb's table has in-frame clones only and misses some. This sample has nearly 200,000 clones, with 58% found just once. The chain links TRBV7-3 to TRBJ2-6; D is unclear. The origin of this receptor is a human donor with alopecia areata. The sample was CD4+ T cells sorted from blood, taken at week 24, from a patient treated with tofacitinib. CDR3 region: CASSLGELSGANVLTF. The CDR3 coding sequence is TGTGCCAGCAGCTTAGGAGAGCTTTCTGGGGCCAACGTCCTGACTTTC.